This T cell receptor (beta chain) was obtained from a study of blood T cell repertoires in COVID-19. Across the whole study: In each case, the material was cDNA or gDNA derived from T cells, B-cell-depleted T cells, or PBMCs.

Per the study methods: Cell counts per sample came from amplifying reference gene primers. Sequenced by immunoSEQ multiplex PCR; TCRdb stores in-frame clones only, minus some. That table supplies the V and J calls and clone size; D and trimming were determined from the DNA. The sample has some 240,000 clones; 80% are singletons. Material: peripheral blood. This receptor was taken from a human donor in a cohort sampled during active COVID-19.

In nucleotides, the CDR3 is TGTGCCAGCAGGTTGCGGGGAAACACTGAAGCTTTCTTT. Amino acids: CASRLRGNTEAFF. V is TRBV7-9 and J is TRBJ1-1, with D unclear. V was cut by 6 bases and J by 2 bases, with 10 bases left in between. Germline V CDR1 and CDR2: SEHNR, FQNEAQ (reference sequence). The CDR3 spans 13 residues. Complete variable domain (other parts from reference TRBV7-9 and TRBJ1-1): DTGVSQNPRHKITKRGQNVTFRCDPISEHNRLYWYRQTLGQGPEFLTYFQNEAQLEKSRLLSDRFSAERPKGSFSTLEIQRTEQGDSAMYLCASRLRGNTEAFFGQGTRLTVV.